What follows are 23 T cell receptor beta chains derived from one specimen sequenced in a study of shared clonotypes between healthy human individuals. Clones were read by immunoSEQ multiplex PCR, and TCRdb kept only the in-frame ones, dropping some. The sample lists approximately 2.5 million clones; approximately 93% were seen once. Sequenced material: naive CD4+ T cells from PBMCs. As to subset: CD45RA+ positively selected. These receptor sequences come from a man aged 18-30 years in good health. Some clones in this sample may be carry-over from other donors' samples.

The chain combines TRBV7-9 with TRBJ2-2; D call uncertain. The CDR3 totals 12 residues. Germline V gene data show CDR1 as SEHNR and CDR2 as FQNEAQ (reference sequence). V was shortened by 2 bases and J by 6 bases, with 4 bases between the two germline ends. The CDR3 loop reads CASSLHAGELFF. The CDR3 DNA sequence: TGTGCCAGCAGCTTACACGCCGGGGAGCTGTTTTTT.

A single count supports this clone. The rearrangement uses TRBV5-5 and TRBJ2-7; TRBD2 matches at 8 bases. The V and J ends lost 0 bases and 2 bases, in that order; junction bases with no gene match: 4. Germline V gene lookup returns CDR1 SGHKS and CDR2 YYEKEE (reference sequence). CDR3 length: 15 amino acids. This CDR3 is CASSLGAGGTYEQYF. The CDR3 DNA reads TGTGCCAGCAGCTTGGGGGCGGGAGGTACCTACGAGCAGTACTTC. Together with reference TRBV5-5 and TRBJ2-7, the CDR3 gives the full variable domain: DAGVTQSPTHLIKTRGQQVTLRCSPISGHKSVSWYQQVLGQGPQFIFQYYEKEERGRGNFPDRFSARQFPNYSSELNVNALLLGDSALYLCASSLGAGGTYEQYFGPGTRLTVT.

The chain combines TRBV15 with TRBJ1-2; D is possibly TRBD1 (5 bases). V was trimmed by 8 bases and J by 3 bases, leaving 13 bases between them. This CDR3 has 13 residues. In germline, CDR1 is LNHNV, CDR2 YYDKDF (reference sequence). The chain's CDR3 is CATFQQGDYGYTF. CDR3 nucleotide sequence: TGTGCCACCTTCCAGCAGGGAGACTATGGCTACACCTTC.

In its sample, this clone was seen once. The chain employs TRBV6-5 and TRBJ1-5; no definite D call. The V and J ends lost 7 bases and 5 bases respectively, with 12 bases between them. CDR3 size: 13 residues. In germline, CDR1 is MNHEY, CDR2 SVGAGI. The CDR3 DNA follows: TGTGCCAGCACCGAAGGGTGGGATCAGCCCCAGCATTTT. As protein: CASTEGWDQPQHF.

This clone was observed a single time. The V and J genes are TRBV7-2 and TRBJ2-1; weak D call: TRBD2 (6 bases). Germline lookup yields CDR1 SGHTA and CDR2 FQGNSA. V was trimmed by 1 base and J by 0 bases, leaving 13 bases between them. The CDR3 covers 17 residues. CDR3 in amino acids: CASSLVYGGSSYNEQFF. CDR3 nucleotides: TGTGCCAGCAGCTTAGTGTACGGGGGAAGCTCCTACAATGAGCAGTTCTTC.

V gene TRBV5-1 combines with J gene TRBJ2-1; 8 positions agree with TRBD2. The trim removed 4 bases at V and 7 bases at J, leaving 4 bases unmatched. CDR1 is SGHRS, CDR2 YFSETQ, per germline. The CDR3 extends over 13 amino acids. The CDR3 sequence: CASSGTSVNEQFF. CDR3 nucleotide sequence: TGCGCCAGCAGCGGGACTAGTGTGAATGAGCAGTTCTTC. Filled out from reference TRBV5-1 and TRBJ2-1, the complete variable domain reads KAGVTQTPRYLIKTRGQQVTLSCSPISGHRSVSWYQQTPGQGLQFLFEYFSETQRNKGNFPGRFSGRQFSNSRSEMNVSTLELGDSALYLCASSGTSVNEQFFGPGTRLTVL.

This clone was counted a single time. CDR3: CASSQDQAGPAYNEQFF. CDR3 sequence (DNA): TGTGCCAGCAGCCAAGACCAAGCGGGACCTGCCTACAATGAGCAGTTCTTC. This rearrangement joins TRBV4-2 to TRBJ2-1; 7 bases align to TRBD2. Trimming removed 0 bases from V and 2 bases from J; junction bases left unmatched: 7. This CDR3 is built from 17 residues. Germline assignment: CDR1 LGHNA and CDR2 YNFKEQ.

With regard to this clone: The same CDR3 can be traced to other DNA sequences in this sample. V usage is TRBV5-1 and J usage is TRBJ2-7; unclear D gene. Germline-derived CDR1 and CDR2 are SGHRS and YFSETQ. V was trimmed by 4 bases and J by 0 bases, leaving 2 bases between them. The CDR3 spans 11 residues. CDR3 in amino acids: CASSSSYEQYF. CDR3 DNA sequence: TGCGCCAGCAGCAGCTCCTACGAGCAGTACTTC.

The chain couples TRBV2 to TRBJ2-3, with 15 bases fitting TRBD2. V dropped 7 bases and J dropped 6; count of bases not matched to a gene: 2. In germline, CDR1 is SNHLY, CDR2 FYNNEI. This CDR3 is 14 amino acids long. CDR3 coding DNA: TGTGCCAGCACTGGGACTAGCGGGAGGGATACGCAGTATTTT. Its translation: CASTGTSGRDTQYF.

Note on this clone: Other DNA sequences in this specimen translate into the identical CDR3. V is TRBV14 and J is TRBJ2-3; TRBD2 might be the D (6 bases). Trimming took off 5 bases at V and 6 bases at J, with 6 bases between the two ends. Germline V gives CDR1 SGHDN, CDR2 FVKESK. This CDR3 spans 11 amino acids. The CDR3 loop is CASSAGDTQYF. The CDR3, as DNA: TGTGCCAGCAGCGCGGGGGATACGCAGTATTTT.

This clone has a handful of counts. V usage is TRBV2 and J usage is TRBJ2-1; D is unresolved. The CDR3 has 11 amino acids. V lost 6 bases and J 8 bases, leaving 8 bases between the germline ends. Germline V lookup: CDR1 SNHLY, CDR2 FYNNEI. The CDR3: CASRGRDEQFF. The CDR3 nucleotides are TGTGCCAGCAGGGGTCGAGATGAGCAGTTCTTC.

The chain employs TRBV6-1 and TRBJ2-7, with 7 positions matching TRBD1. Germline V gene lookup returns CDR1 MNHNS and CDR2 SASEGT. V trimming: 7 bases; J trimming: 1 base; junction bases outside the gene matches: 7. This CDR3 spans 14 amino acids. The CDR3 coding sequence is TGTGCCAGCACTTCCCGGGACAGATCCTACGAGCAGTACTTC. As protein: CASTSRDRSYEQYF.

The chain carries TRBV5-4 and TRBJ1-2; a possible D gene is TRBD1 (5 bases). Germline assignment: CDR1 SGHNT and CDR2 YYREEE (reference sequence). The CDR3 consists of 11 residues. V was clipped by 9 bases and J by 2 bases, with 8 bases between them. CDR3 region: CATGLNYGYTF. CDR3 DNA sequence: TGTGCCACGGGACTGAACTATGGCTACACCTTC.

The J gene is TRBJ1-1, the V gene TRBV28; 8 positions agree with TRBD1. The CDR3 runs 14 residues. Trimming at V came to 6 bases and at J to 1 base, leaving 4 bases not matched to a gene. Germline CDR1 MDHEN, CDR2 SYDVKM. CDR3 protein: CASRPQGGNTEAFF. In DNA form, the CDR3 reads TGTGCCAGCAGGCCACAGGGGGGGAACACTGAAGCTTTCTTT. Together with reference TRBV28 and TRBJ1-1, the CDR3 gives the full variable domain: DVKVTQSSRYLVKRTGEKVFLECVQDMDHENMFWYRQDPGLGLRLIYFSYDVKMKEKGDIPEGYSVSREKKERFSLILESASTNQTSMYLCASRPQGGNTEAFFGQGTRLTVV.

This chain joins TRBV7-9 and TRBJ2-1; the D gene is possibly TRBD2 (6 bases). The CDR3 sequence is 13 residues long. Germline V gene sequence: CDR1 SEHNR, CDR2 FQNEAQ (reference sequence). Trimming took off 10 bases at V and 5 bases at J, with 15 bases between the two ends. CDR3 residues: CATQRREDNEQFF. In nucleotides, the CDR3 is TGTGCCACCCAGCGGAGGGAGGACAATGAGCAGTTCTTC.

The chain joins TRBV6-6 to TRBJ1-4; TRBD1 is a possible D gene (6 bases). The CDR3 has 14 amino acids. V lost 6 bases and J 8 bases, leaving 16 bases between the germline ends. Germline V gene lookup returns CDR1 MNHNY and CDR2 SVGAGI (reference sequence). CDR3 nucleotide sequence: TGTGCCAGCAGAACATCAGGGGAGGGGGAAAAACTGTTTTTT. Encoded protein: CASRTSGEGEKLFF.

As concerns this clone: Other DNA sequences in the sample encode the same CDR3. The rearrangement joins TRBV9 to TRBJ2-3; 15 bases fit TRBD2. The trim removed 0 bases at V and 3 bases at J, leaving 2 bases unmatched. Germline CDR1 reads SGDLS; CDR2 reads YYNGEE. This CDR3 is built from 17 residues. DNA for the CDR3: TGTGCCAGCAGCGTAGGGACTAGCGGGAGGGTTACAGATACGCAGTATTTT. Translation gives CASSVGTSGRVTDTQYF.

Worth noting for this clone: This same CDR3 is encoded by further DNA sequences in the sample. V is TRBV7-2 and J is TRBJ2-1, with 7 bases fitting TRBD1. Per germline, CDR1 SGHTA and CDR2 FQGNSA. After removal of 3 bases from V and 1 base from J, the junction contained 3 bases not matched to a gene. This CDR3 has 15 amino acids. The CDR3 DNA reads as TGTGCCAGCAGCTTTGGACAGGCGTCCTACAATGAGCAGTTCTTC. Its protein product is CASSFGQASYNEQFF.

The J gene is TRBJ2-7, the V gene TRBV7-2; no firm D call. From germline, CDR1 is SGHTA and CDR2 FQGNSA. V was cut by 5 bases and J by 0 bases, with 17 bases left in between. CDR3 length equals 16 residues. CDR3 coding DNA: TGTGCCAGCAGCCCTGCCGGCGGCCCGAGCTCCTACGAGCAGTACTTC. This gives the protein CASSPAGGPSSYEQYF.

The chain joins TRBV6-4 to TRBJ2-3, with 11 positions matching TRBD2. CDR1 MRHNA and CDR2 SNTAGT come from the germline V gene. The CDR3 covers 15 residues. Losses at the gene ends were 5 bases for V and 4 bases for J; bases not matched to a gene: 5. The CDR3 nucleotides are TGTGCCAGCAGTTTAGCGGGAGGGCCGGCAGATACGCAGTATTTT. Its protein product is CASSLAGGPADTQYF.

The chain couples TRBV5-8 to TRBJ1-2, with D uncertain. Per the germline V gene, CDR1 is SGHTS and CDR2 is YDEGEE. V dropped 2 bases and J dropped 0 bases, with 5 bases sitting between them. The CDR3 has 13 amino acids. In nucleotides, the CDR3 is TGTGCCAGCAGCTTCCGGACTAACTATGGCTACACCTTC. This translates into CASSFRTNYGYTF.

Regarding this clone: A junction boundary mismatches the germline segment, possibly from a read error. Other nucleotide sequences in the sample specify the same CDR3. Here the CDR3 reads CASSLDRDEQYF. CDR3 in DNA: TGTGCCAGCAGCCTAGACAGGGACGAGCAGTACTTC. The gene calls are TRBV11-3 and TRBJ2-7, with 7 bases lining up with TRBD1. CDR3 length equals 12 residues. Germline CDR1 reads SGHNT; CDR2 reads YENEEA. Using reference TRBV11-3 and TRBJ2-7 for the parts outside the CDR3, the full variable domain is EAGVVQSPRYKIIEKKQPVAFWCNPISGHNTLYWYLQNLGQGPELLIRYENEEAVDDSQLPKDRFSAERLKGVDSTLKIQPAELGDSAVYLCASSLDRDEQYFGPGTRLTVT.

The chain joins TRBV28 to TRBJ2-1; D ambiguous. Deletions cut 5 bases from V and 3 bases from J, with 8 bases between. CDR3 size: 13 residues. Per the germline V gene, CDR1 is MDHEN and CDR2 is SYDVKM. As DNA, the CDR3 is TGTGCCAGCAGTCTGGACCTCTACAATGAGCAGTTCTTC. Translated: CASSLDLYNEQFF.